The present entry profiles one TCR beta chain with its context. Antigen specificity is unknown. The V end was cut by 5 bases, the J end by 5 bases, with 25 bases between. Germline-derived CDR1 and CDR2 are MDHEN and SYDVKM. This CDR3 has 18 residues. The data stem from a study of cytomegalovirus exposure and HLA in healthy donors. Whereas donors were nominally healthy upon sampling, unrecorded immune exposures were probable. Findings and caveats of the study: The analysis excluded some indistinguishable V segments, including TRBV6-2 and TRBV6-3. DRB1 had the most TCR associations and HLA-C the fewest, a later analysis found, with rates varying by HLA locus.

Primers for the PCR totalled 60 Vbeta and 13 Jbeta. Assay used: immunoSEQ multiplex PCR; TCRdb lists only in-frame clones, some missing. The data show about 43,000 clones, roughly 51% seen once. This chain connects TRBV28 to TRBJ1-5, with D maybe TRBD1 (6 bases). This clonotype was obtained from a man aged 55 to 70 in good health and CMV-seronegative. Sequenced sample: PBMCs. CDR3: CASSRQAGLGSLDQPQHF. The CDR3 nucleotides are TGTGCCAGCAGTCGACAGGCTGGGTTGGGGAGCCTCGATCAGCCCCAGCATTTT.